This TCR beta chain was sequenced for a study of blood T cell repertoires in COVID-19. Study-level background: Both acute and convalescent COVID-19 samples were obtained from the United States, Italy and Spain. Nucleic acid was either cDNA or gDNA, and it came from T cells, B-cell-depleted T cells, or PBMCs.

Authors' analysis steps: Amplification of reference gene primers was used by the study to estimate nucleated cell counts. Only in-frame clones appear in the TCRdb table, and some are missing; sequencing was by immunoSEQ multiplex PCR. V and J calls and clone size follow that table, whereas D and trimming were derived from the DNA. Among about 100,000 clones, roughly 84% were seen once, and the ten largest hold 7% to 9%. This receptor was identified in a man aged 30-40 years in a cohort sampled during active COVID-19. What was sequenced was peripheral blood.

The CDR3 protein is CAWSSPSGYTDTQYF. The CDR3 DNA reads as TGTGCCTGGAGTAGCCCTAGCGGGTACACAGATACGCAGTATTTT. V is TRBV30 and J is TRBJ2-3; 8 nucleotides match TRBD2. The germline CDR1 and CDR2 sequences are GTSNPN and SVGIG (reference sequence). The length of the CDR3 is 15 residues. Unmatched junction bases numbered 6, after V lost 2 bases and J lost 2 bases.